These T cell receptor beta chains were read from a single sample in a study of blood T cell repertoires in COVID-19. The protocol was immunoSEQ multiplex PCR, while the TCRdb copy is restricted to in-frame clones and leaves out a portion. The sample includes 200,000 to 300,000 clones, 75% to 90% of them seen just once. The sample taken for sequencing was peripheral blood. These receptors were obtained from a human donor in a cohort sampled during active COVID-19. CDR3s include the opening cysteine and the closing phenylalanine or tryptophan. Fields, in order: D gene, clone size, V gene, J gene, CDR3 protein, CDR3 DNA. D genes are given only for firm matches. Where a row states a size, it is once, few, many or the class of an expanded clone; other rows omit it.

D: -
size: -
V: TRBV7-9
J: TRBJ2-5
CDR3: CASSLVRQAQETQYF
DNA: TGTGCCAGCAGCTTAGTTCGTCAGGCCCAAGAGACCCAGTACTTC

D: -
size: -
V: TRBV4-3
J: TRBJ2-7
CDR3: CASSQGYRAYEQYF
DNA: TGCGCCAGCAGCCAAGGGTATAGAGCCTACGAGCAGTACTTC

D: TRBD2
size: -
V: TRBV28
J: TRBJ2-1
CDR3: CASSLPGGEQFF
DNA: TGTGCCAGCAGTCTCCCCGGGGGGGAGCAGTTCTTC

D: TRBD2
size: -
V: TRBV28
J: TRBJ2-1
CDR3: CATGGNEQFF
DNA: TGTGCGACGGGGGGGAATGAGCAGTTCTTC

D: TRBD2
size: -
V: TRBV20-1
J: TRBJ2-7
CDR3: CSASRGGGSSYEQYF
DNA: TGCAGTGCTAGTCGCGGGGGAGGGAGCTCCTACGAGCAGTACTTC

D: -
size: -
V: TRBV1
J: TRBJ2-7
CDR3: CTSSQDPGVSIYEQYF
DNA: TGCACCAGCAGCCAAGATCCCGGGGTGTCAATCTACGAGCAGTACTTC

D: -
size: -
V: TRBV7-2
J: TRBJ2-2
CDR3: CASSLGGVVTGELFF
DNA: TGTGCCAGCAGCTTAGGGGGCGTCGTCACCGGGGAGCTGTTTTTT

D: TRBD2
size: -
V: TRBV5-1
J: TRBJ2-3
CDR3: CASSLSSGVSTDTQYF
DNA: TGCGCCAGCAGCTTGTCCAGCGGGGTTAGCACAGATACGCAGTATTTT

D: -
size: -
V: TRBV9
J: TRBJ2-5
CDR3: CASSFRGSHGETQYF
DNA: TGTGCCAGCAGCTTCAGAGGCAGCCATGGGGAGACCCAGTACTTC

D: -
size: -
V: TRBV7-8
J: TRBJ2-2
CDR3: CASSFSAGELFF
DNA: TGTGCCAGCAGCTTTTCGGCCGGGGAGCTGTTTTTT

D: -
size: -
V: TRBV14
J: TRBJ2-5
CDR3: CASSHYGLKETQYF
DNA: TGTGCCAGCAGCCATTATGGACTGAAAGAGACCCAGTACTTC

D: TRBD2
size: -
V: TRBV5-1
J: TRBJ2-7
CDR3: CASSAGLAGAARVSYEQYF
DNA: TGCGCCAGCAGCGCGGGACTAGCGGGGGCCGCCCGAGTCTCCTACGAGCAGTACTTC

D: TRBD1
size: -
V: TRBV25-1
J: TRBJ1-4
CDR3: CASSGYRTGAYEKLFF
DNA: TGTGCCAGCAGTGGTTATAGGACAGGGGCCTACGAAAAACTGTTTTTT

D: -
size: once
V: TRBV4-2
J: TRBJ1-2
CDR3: CASSQNTETNYGYTF
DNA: TGTGCCAGCAGCCAAAACACAGAAACAAACTATGGCTACACCTTC

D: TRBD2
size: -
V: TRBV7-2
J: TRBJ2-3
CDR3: CASSSPRLAGLTIDTQYF
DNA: TGTGCCAGCAGCTCTCCAAGACTAGCGGGATTAACCATAGATACGCAGTATTTT

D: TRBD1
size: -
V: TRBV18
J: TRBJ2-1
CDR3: CASSPIAQGNNEQFF
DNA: TGTGCCAGCTCACCAATAGCACAGGGGAACAATGAGCAGTTCTTC

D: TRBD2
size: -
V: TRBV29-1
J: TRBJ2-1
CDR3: CSALPQGGLAGGNSYNEQFF
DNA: TGCAGCGCGTTGCCCCAAGGGGGACTAGCGGGAGGTAACTCCTACAATGAGCAGTTCTTC

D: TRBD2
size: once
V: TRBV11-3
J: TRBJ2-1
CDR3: CASSLDGLGLAGGREQFF
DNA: TGTGCCAGCAGCTTAGACGGTTTGGGTCTAGCGGGGGGGCGTGAGCAGTTCTTC

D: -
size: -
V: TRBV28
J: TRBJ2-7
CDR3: CASSLIARSNEQYF
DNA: TGTGCCAGCAGTTTAATCGCCCGGTCCAACGAGCAGTACTTC

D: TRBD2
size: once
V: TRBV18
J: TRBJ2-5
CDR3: CASSSLTGTSGKETQYF
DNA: TGTGCCAGCTCTTCCCTAACCGGGACTAGCGGCAAAGAGACCCAGTACTTC

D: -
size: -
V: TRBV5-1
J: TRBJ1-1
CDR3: CASSYPDTRTLTNTEAFF
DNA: TGCGCCAGCAGCTACCCGGACACTCGGACATTGACTAACACTGAAGCTTTCTTT

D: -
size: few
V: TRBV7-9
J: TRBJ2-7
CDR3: CASSLEASDSYEQYF
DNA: TGTGCCAGCAGCTTAGAGGCTAGCGATTCCTACGAGCAGTACTTC

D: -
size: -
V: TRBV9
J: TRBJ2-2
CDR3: CASSVSGANTGELFF
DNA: TGTGCCAGCAGCGTATCGGGGGCGAACACCGGGGAGCTGTTTTTT

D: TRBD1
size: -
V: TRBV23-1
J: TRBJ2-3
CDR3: CASPDRGRTDTQYF
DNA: TGCGCCAGCCCTGACAGGGGGCGCACAGATACGCAGTATTTT

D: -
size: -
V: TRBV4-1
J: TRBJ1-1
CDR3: CASSLWFGGNTEAFF
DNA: TGCGCCAGCAGCCTTTGGTTCGGGGGGAACACTGAAGCTTTCTTT

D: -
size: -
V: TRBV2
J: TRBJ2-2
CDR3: CASKKSVGGELFF
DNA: TGTGCCAGCAAGAAGAGCGTGGGCGGGGAGCTGTTTTTT

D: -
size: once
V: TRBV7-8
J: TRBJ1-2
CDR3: CASSSNLIGATGSGYTF
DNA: TGTGCCAGCAGCTCCAATTTGATAGGGGCGACAGGATCTGGCTACACCTTC

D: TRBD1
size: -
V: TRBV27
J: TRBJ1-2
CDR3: CASSFRGPNGYTF
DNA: TGTGCCAGCAGTTTTAGGGGGCCTAATGGCTACACCTTC

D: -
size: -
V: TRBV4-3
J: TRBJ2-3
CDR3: CASSQELLVGQYF
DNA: TGCGCCAGCAGCCAAGAATTACTAGTAGGGCAGTATTTT

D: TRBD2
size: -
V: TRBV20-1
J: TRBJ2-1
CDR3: CSASGGDSYNEQFF
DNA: TGCAGTGCTAGTGGGGGGGACTCCTACAATGAGCAGTTCTTC

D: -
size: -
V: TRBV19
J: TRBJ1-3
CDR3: CASSRAGAGNTIYF
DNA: TGTGCCAGTAGTAGAGCAGGGGCCGGAAACACCATATATTTT

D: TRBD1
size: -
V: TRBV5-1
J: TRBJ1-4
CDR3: CASSPQQGASEKLFF
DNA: TGCGCCAGCAGCCCTCAACAGGGGGCTAGCGAAAAACTGTTTTTT

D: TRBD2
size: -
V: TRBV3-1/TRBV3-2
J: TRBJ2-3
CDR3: CASSGNPGLAGDSTDTQYF
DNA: TGTGCCAGCAGCGGAAATCCGGGACTAGCGGGGGATAGCACAGATACGCAGTATTTT

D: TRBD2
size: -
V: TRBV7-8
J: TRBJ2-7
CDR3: CASSLDSGGNYEQYF
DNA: TGTGCCAGCAGCTTAGACTCGGGGGGAAACTACGAGCAGTACTTC

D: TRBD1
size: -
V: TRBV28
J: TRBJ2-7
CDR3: CASSRQGLRSYEQYF
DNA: TGTGCCAGCAGTCGACAGGGTCTTCGATCCTACGAGCAGTACTTC

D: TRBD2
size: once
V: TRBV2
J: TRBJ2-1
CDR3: CANIPRGGYEQFF
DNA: TGTGCCAACATTCCCCGGGGGGGCTATGAGCAGTTCTTC

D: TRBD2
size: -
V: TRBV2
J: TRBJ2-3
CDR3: CASTPTQGGSDTQYF
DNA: TGTGCCAGCACTCCGACGCAGGGAGGGTCAGATACGCAGTATTTT

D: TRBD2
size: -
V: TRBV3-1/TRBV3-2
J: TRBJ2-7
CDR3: CASRRDYPYEQYF
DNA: TGTGCCAGCAGAAGGGACTACCCATACGAGCAGTACTTC

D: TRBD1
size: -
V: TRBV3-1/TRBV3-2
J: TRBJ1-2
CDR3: CASRRGPHGYTF
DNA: TGTGCCAGCAGGAGGGGGCCCCATGGCTACACCTTC

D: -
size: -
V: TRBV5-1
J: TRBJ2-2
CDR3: CASSLKAYDTGELFF
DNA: TGCGCCAGCAGCTTGAAAGCCTATGACACCGGGGAGCTGTTTTTT

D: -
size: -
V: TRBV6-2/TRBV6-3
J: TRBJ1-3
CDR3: CASSYSRLVGNTIYF
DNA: TGTGCCAGCAGTTACTCGAGGCTAGTGGGAAACACCATATATTTT

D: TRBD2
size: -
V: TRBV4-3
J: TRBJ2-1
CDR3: CASSPGLAGGHDEQFF
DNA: TGCGCCAGCAGCCCGGGACTAGCGGGGGGCCACGATGAGCAGTTCTTC

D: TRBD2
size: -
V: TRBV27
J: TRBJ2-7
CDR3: CASSFSGGTSYEQYF
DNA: TGTGCCAGCAGTTTCAGCGGGGGGACCTCCTACGAGCAGTACTTC

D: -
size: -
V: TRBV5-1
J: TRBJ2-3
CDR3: CASSLAGPNTQYF
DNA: TGCGCCAGCAGCTTAGCAGGTCCTAATACGCAGTATTTT

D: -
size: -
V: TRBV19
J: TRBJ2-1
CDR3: CASSTDLVAYNEQFF
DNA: TGTGCCAGTAGTACTGACCTAGTTGCGTACAATGAGCAGTTCTTC

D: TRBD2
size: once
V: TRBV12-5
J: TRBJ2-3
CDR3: CASATPTSLTTDTQYF
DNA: TGTGCTAGTGCCACCCCGACTAGCCTTACCACAGATACGCAGTATTTT

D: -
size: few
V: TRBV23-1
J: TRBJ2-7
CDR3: CASSHDRSSYEQYF
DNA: TGCGCCAGCAGTCATGATAGGAGCTCCTACGAGCAGTACTTC

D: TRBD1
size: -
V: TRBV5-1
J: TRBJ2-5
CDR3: CASSLALGDRGRETQYF
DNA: TGCGCCAGCAGCTTGGCCCTCGGGGACAGGGGGCGAGAGACCCAGTACTTC

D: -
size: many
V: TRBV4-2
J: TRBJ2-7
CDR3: CASSHTRGSSYEQYF
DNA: TGTGCCAGCAGCCACACACGCGGTAGCTCCTACGAGCAGTACTTC

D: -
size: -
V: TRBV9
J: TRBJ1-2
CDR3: CASSAYREYGYTF
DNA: TGTGCCAGCAGCGCCTACAGGGAGTATGGCTACACCTTC

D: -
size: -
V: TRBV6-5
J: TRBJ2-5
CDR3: CASSYTRGWGETQYF
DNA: TGTGCCAGCAGTTACACGCGGGGCTGGGGTGAGACCCAGTACTTC

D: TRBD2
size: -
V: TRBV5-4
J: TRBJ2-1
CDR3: CASSLATSGSWGIF
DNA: TGTGCCAGCAGCTTGGCCACTAGCGGGAGTTGGGGTATCTTC

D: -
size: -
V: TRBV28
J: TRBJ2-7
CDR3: CASSFQYEQYF
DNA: TGTGCCAGCAGTTTTCAGTACGAGCAGTACTTC